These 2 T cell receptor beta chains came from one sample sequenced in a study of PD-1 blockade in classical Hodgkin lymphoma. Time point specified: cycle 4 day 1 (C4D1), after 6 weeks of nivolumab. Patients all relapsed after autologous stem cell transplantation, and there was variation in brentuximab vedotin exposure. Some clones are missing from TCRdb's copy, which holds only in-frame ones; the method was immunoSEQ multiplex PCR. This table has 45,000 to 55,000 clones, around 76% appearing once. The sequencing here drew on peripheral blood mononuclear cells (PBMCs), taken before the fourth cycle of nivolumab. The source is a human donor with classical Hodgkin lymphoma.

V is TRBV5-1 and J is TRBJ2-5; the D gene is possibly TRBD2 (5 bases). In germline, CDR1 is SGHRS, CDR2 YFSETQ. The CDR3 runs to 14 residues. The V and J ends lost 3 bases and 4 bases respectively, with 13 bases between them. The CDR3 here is CASSSAQAGETQYF. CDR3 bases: TGCGCCAGCAGCTCCGCTCAGGCGGGAGAGACCCAGTACTTC. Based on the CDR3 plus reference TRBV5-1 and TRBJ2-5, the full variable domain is KAGVTQTPRYLIKTRGQQVTLSCSPISGHRSVSWYQQTPGQGLQFLFEYFSETQRNKGNFPGRFSGRQFSNSRSEMNVSTLELGDSALYLCASSSAQAGETQYFGPGTRLLVL.

The CDR3: CASSVDSGLAGVSYEQYF. DNA of the CDR3: TGTGCCAGCAGCGTAGATTCGGGACTAGCGGGAGTCTCCTACGAGCAGTACTTC. V and J are TRBV9 and TRBJ2-7, with TRBD2 identical over 14 bases. The CDR3 runs to 18 residues. The germline V gene has CDR1 SGDLS and CDR2 YYNGEE. The ends lost 0 bases at V and 0 bases at J; junction bases unmatched: 5. The full variable domain, in which reference TRBV9 and TRBJ2-7 provide the parts outside the CDR3, is DSGVTQTPKHLITATGQRVTLRCSPRSGDLSVYWYQQSLDQGLQFLIQYYNGEERAKGNILERFSAQQFPDLHSELNLSSLELGDSALYFCASSVDSGLAGVSYEQYFGPGTRLTVT.